This is a list of T cell receptor beta chains from one sample in a study of T cell repertoires in cytomegalovirus infection. Their antigen targets remain unknown. TCRdb reanalysed the reads using MiXCR and keeps one entry per CDR3 protein. This table has some 220,000 distinct CDR3 sequences, about 40% appearing once. Sample: CD8+ T cells from cultured PBMCs, taken from culture after CMV antigen stimulation. The receptors here all came from a human donor in good health (CMV status not recorded). Some clones in this sample may be carry-over from other donors' samples. The CDR3 runs from the conserved cysteine through the conserved F or W. The order of the fields is V gene, J gene, clone size, D gene, CDR3 DNA, CDR3 protein. A D gene is named only where the DNA matches it firmly. For some rows the clone size is stated as once, few or many, or as a class when expanded; others skip it.

TRBV6-5	TRBJ2-1	-	TRBD2	TGTGCCAGCAGCTCAGCCTTTAGCGGGGACGGGAGTGAGCAGTTCTTC	CASSSAFSGDGSEQFF
TRBV12-3/TRBV12-4	TRBJ1-1	-	-	TGTGCCAGCAGTTTCTCCGTTTCGAACACTGAAGCTTTCTTT	CASSFSVSNTEAFF
TRBV27	TRBJ2-7	-	TRBD2	TGTGCCAGCAGTCGTCGGGGGGTCTACGAGCAGTACTTC	CASSRRGVYEQYF
TRBV28	TRBJ1-2	-	-	TGTGCCAGCAGGTGGGCGAGTGGCTATGGCTACACCTTC	CASRWASGYGYTF
TRBV19	TRBJ2-1	once	TRBD2	TGTGCCAGTAGTGTGCTAGCGGGGGCCTACAATGAGCAGTTCTTC	CASSVLAGAYNEQFF
TRBV19	TRBJ2-1	-	TRBD2	TGTGCCAGTAGTATGGGGCTAGCGGGTCGAAATGAGCAGTTCTTC	CASSMGLAGRNEQFF
TRBV12-3/TRBV12-4	TRBJ1-1	-	-	TGTGCCAGCACCCTGGGAGGGGAGCCCCCTGAAGCTTTCTTT	CASTLGGEPPEAFF
TRBV11-2	TRBJ2-7	-	-	TGTGCCAGCAGCTTAACCTTGGGCTCCTACGAGCAGTACTTC	CASSLTLGSYEQYF
TRBV7-2	TRBJ2-5	-	-	TGTGCCAGCAGCCTGAGGGGGGGGCGTGAGACCCAGTACTTC	CASSLRGGRETQYF
TRBV6-1	TRBJ1-1	-	-	TGTGCCAGCAGTGAAGGGGGGACGGCCCTGAACACTGAAGCTTTCTTT	CASSEGGTALNTEAFF